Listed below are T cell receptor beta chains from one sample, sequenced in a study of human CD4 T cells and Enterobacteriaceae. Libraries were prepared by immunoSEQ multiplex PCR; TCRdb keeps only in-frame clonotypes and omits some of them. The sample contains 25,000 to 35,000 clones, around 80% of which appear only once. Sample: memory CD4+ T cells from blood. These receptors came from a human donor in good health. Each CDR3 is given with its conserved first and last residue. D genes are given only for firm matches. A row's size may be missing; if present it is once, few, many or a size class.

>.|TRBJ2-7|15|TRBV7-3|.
CASSLSAGLGPEQYF
TGTGCCAGCAGCTTAAGCGCAGGGTTGGGACCCGAGCAGTACTTC
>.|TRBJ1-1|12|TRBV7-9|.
CASSFGDTEAFF
TGTGCCAGCAGCTTCGGGGACACTGAAGCTTTCTTT
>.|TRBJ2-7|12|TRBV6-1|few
CASRDASYEQYF
TGTGCCAGCAGGGACGCCTCCTACGAGCAGTACTTC
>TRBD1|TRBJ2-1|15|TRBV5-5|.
CASSRPGTGSNEQFF
TGTGCCAGCAGCCGTCCCGGGACAGGGTCCAATGAGCAGTTCTTC
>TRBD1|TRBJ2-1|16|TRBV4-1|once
CASSQDEGTGRRKQFF
TGCGCCAGCAGCCAAGACGAAGGGACAGGTCGTAGGAAGCAGTTCTTC
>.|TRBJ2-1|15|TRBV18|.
CASSPRLASYNEQFF
TGTGCCAGCTCACCGCGGCTAGCTTCCTACAATGAGCAGTTCTTC
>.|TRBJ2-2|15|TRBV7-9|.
CASSDRDKNTGELFF
TGTGCCAGCAGCGACCGGGACAAGAACACCGGGGAGCTGTTTTTT
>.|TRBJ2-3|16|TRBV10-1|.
CASSEKRAIGTDTQYF
TGCGCCAGCAGTGAAAAGCGAGCTATTGGTACAGATACGCAGTATTTT
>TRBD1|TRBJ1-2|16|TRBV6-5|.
CASSYFRTGGNYGYTF
TGTGCCAGCAGTTACTTTAGGACAGGGGGTAACTATGGCTACACCTTC
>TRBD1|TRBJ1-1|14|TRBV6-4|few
CASRGQGWDTEAFF
TGTGCCAGCAGAGGACAGGGATGGGACACTGAAGCTTTCTTT
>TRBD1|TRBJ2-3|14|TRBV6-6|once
CASSPGQGTDTQYF
TGTGCCAGCAGCCCCGGACAGGGCACAGATACGCAGTATTTT
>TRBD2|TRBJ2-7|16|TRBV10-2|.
CASSRRIAGQTYEQYF
TGCGCCAGCAGTCGACGCATAGCGGGGCAAACCTACGAGCAGTACTTC
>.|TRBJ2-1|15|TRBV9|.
CASSTQGFPYNEQFF
TGTGCCAGCAGCACCCAGGGGTTCCCCTACAATGAGCAGTTCTTC
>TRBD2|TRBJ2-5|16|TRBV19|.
CASSIRTSGRKETQYF
TGTGCCAGTAGTATCAGGACTAGCGGGAGGAAAGAGACCCAGTACTTC
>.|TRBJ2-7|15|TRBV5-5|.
CASSIGAGPGSEQYF
TGTGCCAGCAGCATTGGGGCAGGCCCAGGGAGCGAGCAGTACTTC
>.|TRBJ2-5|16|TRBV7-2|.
CASSLARWRAQETQYF
TGTGCCAGCAGCTTAGCTAGGTGGCGAGCCCAAGAGACCCAGTACTTC
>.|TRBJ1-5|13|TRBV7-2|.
CASSLEQNQPQHF
TGTGCCAGCAGCTTAGAACAGAATCAGCCCCAGCATTTT
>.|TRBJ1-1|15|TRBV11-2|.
CASSFGQVMNTEAFF
TGTGCCAGCAGCTTCGGTCAGGTGATGAACACTGAAGCTTTCTTT
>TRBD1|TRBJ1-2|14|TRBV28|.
CASSFQGEAYGYTF
TGTGCCAGCAGTTTTCAGGGGGAAGCTTATGGCTACACCTTC
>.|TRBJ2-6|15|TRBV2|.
CASRALASGANVLTF
TGTGCCAGCAGGGCCCTAGCATCCGGGGCCAACGTCCTGACTTTC
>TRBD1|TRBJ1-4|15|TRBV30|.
CAWSVLRGRSEKLFF
TGTGCCTGGAGTGTACTCAGGGGGAGATCAGAAAAACTGTTTTTT
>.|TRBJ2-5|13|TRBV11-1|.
CASSFGGRETQYF
TGTGCCAGCAGCTTTGGTGGGCGAGAGACCCAGTACTTC
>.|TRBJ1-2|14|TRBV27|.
CASSLYEPGGGYTF
TGTGCCAGCAGTTTATACGAACCGGGGGGTGGCTACACCTTC
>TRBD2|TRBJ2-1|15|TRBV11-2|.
CASSLGLAGHNEQFF
TGTGCCAGCAGCTTAGGGCTAGCGGGCCACAATGAGCAGTTCTTC
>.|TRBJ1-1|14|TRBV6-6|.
CASREKGLNTEAFF
TGTGCCAGCAGGGAAAAGGGACTGAACACTGAAGCTTTCTTT
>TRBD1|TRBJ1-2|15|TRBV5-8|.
CASSHGDRPNYGYTF
TGTGCCAGCAGCCACGGGGACAGGCCTAACTATGGCTACACCTTC
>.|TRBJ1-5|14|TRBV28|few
CASRSRANNQPQHF
TGTGCCAGCAGATCCCGGGCCAACAATCAGCCCCAGCATTTT
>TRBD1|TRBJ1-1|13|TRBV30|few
CAWDRGSFTEAFF
TGTGCCTGGGACAGGGGGTCATTCACTGAAGCTTTCTTT
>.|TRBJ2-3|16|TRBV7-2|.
CASSLVTLAAPGTQYF
TGTGCCAGCAGCTTAGTTACGCTAGCCGCCCCAGGGACGCAGTATTTT
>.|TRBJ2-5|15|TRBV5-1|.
CASSRGGGAEETQYF
TGCGCCAGCAGCCGAGGAGGGGGAGCAGAAGAGACCCAGTACTTC
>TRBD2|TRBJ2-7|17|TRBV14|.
CASSQLYGTSGSYEQYF
TGTGCCAGCAGCCAACTCTATGGCACTAGCGGAAGTTACGAGCAGTACTTC
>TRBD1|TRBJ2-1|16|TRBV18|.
CASSPAVWQGDNEQFF
TGTGCCAGCTCACCCGCCGTTTGGCAGGGGGATAATGAGCAGTTCTTC
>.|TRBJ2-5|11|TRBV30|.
CAWSVSETQYF
TGTGCCTGGAGTGTGTCAGAGACCCAGTACTTC
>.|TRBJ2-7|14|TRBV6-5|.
CASSYTRGMYEQYF
TGTGCCAGCAGTTACACCCGGGGTATGTACGAGCAGTACTTC
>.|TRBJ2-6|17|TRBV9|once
CASSVDSRRSGANVLTF
TGTGCCAGCAGCGTAGACAGCCGTCGTTCCGGGGCCAACGTCCTGACTTTC
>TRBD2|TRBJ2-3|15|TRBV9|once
CASRSLAGVLGTQYF
TGTGCCAGCAGGTCACTAGCGGGAGTTCTTGGTACGCAGTATTTT
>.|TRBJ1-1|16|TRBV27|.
CASSRTLGGTNTEAFF
TGTGCCAGCAGCCGAACCCTAGGTGGGACGAACACTGAAGCTTTCTTT
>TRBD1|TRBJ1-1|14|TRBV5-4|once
CASSRRDRVTEAFF
TGTGCCAGCAGCCGCCGGGACAGGGTCACTGAAGCTTTCTTT
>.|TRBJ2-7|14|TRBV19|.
CASSNAGARYEQYF
TGTGCCAGTAGTAACGCCGGGGCGAGATACGAGCAGTACTTC
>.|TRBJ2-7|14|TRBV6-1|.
CASSDSPTGDEQYF
TGTGCCAGCAGTGATTCTCCGACAGGAGACGAGCAGTACTTC
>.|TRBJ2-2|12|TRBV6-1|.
CASNRGTGELFF
TGTGCCAGCAACCGGGGAACCGGGGAGCTGTTTTTT
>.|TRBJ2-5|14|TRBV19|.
CASSDWQGKETQYF
TGTGCCAGTAGTGATTGGCAGGGGAAGGAGACCCAGTACTTC
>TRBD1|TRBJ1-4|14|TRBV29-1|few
CSALTGDSHEKLFF
TGCAGCGCACTGACAGGGGATTCACATGAAAAACTGTTTTTT
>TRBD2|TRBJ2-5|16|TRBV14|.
CASSQSPGLVQETQYF
TGTGCCAGCAGCCAGTCTCCGGGACTAGTACAGGAGACCCAGTACTTC
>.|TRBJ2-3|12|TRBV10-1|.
CASSVNTGSQYF
TGCGCCAGCAGTGTAAATACGGGTTCGCAGTATTTT
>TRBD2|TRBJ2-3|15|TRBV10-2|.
CATLQPGLPTDTQYF
TGCGCCACCTTACAACCGGGACTACCCACAGATACGCAGTATTTT
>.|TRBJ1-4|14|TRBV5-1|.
CASRSGHDHEKLFF
TGCGCCAGCAGGTCGGGACACGATCATGAAAAACTGTTTTTT